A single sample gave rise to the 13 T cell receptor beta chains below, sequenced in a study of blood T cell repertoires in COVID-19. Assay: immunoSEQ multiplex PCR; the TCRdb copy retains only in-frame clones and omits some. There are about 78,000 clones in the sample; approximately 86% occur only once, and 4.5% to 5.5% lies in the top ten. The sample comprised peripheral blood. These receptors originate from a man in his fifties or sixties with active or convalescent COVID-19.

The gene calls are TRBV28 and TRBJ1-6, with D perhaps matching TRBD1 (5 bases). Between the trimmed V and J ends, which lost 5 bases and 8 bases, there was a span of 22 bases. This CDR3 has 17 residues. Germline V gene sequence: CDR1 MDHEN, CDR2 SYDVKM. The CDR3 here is CASSGGIGGTFDSPLHF. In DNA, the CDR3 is TGTGCCAGCAGTGGAGGGATCGGAGGGACTTTTGATTCACCCCTCCACTTT. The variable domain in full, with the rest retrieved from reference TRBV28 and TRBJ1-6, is DVKVTQSSRYLVKRTGEKVFLECVQDMDHENMFWYRQDPGLGLRLIYFSYDVKMKEKGDIPEGYSVSREKKERFSLILESASTNQTSMYLCASSGGIGGTFDSPLHFGNGTRLTVT.

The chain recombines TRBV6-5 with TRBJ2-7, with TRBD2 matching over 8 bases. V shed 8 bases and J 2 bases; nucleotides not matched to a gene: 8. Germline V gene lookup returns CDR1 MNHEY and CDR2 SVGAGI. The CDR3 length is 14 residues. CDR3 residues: CASARTGGAYEQYV. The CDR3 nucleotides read TGTGCCAGCGCTCGGACGGGGGGGGCCTACGAGCAGTACGTC.

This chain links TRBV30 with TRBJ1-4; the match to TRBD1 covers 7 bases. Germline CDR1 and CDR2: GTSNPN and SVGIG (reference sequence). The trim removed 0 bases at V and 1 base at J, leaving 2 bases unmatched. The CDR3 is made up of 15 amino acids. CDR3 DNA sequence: TGTGCCTGGAGTGTTCAGGGGGAAACTAATGAAAAACTGTTTTTT. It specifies CAWSVQGETNEKLFF.

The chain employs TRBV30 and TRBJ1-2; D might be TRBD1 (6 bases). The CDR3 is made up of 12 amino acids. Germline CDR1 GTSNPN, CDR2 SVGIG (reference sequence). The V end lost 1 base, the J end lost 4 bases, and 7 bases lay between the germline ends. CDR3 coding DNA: TGTGCCTGGAGTGGGACAGCCTATGGCTACACCTTC. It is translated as CAWSGTAYGYTF.

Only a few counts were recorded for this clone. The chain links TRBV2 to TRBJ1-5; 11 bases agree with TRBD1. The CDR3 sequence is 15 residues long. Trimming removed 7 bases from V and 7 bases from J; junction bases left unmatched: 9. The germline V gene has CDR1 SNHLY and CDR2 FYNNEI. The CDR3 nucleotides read TGTGCCAGCAAGACCGGGACAGGGGGAGAACAGCCCCAGCATTTT. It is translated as CASKTGTGGEQPQHF.

The CDR3 DNA sequence: TGTGCCAGCAGCCAGGGGACAGCAGTAAACTATGGCTACACCTTC. Translated: CASSQGTAVNYGYTF. The V call is TRBV3-1 (or the pseudogene TRBV3-2), the J call TRBJ1-2; 7 bases line up with TRBD1. The germline V gene has CDR1 LGHDT and CDR2 YNNKEL (reference sequence). The CDR3 consists of 15 residues. V lost 3 bases and J lost 2; bases outside the gene matches: 6.

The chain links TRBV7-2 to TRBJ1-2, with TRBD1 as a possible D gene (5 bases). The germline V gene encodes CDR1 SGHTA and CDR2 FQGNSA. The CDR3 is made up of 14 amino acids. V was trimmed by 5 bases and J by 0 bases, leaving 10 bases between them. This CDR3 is CASSPRTPNYGYTF. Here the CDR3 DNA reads TGTGCCAGCAGCCCCAGGACACCTAACTATGGCTACACCTTC.

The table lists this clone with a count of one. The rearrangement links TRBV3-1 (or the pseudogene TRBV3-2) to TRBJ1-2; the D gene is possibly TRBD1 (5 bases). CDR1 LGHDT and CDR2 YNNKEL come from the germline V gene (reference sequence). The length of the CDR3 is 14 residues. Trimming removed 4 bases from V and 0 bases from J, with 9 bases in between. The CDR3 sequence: CASSPGTTNYGYTF. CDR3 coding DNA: TGTGCCAGCAGCCCTGGGACTACTAACTATGGCTACACCTTC.

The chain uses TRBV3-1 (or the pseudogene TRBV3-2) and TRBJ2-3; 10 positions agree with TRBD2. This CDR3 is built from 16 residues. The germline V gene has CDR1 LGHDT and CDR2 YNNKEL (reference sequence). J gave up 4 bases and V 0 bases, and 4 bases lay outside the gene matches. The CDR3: CASSQDIGTSADTQYF. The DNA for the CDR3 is TGTGCCAGCAGCCAAGATATTGGGACTAGCGCAGATACGCAGTATTTT.

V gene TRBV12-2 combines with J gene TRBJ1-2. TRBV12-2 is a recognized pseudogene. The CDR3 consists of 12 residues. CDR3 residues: CASRPFHYGYTF. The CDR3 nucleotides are TGTGCAAGTCGCCCCTTTCACTATGGCTACACCTTC.

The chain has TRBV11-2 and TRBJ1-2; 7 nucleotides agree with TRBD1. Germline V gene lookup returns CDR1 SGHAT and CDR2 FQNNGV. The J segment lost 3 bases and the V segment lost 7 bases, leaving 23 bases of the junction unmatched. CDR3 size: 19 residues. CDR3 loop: CASKARDRDRVRRDYGYTF. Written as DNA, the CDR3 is TGTGCCAGCAAGGCCCGTGACAGGGACAGAGTAAGGCGGGACTATGGCTACACCTTC.

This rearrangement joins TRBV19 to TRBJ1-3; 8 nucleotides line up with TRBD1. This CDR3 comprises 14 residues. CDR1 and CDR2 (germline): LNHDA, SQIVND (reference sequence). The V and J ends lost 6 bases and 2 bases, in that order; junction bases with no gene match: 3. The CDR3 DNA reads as TGTGCCAGTAGGGCGACAGGGGCTGGAAACACCATATATTTT. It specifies CASRATGAGNTIYF.

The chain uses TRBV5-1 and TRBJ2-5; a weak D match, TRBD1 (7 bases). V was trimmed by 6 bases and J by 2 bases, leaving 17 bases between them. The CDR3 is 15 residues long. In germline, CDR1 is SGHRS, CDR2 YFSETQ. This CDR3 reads CASNSGGLVQETQYF. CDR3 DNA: TGCGCCAGCAACTCAGGGGGGTTAGTGCAAGAGACCCAGTACTTC.